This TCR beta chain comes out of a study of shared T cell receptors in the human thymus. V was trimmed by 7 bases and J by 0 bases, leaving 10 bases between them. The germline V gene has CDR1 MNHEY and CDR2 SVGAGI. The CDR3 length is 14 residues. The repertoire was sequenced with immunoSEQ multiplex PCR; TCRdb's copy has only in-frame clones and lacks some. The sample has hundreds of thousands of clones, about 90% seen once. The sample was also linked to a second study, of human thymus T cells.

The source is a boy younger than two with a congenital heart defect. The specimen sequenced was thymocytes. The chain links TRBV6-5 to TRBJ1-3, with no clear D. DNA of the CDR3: TGTGCCAGCAAAAGACACGGCTCTGGAAACACCATATATTTT. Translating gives CASKRHGSGNTIYF.